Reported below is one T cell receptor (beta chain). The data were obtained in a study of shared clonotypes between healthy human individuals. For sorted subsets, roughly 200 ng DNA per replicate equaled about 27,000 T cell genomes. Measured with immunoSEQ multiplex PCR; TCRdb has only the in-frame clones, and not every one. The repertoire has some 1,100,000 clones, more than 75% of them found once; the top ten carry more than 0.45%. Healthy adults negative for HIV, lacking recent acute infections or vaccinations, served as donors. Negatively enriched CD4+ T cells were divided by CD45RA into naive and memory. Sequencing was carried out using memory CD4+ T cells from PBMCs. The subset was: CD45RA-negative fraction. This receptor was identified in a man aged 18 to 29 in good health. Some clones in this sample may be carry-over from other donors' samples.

The CDR3 coding sequence is TGTGCCAGCAGCCAAGTCGCGAAGGACTTCGGAGGCTCTGGAAACACCATATATTTT. It translates to CASSQVAKDFGGSGNTIYF. The chain employs TRBV4-2 and TRBJ1-3, with D unresolved. V lost 1 base and J lost 0, with 19 bases in between. The CDR3 covers 19 residues. CDR1 and CDR2 from the germline V gene are LGHNA and YNFKEQ.